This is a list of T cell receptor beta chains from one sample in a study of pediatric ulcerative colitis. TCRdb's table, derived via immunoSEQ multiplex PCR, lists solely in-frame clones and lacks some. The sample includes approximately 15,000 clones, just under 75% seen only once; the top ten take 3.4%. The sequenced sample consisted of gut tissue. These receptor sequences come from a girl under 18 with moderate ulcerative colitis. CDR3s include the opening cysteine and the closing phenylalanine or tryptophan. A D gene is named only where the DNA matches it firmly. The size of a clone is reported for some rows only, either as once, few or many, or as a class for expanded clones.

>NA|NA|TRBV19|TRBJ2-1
CASSPGLVYNEQFF
TGTGCCAGTAGTCCGGGATTGGTATACAATGAGCAGTTCTTC
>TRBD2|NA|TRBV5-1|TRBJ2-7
CASSLARGGLDLDEQYF
TGCGCCAGCAGCTTGGCCCGGGGGGGACTGGATTTGGACGAGCAGTACTTC
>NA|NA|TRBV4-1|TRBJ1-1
CASSQDQETEAFF
TGCGCCAGCAGCCAAGATCAGGAAACTGAAGCTTTCTTT
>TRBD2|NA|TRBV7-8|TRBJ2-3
CASSFGLAGTDTQYF
TGTGCCAGCAGCTTCGGACTAGCGGGCACAGATACGCAGTATTTT
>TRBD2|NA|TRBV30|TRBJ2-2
CAWSSGRATGELFF
TGTGCCTGGAGTAGCGGGAGGGCCACCGGGGAGCTGTTTTTT
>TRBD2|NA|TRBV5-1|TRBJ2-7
CASSSSTSGRAYEQYF
TGCGCCAGCAGCTCCTCGACTAGCGGGAGGGCTTACGAGCAGTACTTC
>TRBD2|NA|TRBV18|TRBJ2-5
CASSPPRAGPQETQYF
TGTGCCAGCTCACCCCCGCGAGCGGGGCCGCAAGAGACCCAGTACTTC
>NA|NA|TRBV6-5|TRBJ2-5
CASSYSFTGLQETQYF
TGTGCCAGCAGTTACTCGTTCACGGGACTCCAAGAGACCCAGTACTTC
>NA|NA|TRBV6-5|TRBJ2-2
CASSYSLTRHTGELFF
TGTGCCAGCAGTTACTCGTTGACTAGACACACCGGGGAGCTGTTTTTT
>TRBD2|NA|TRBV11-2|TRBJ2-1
CASSLDSGGAGQFF
TGTGCCAGCAGCTTAGATTCGGGAGGAGCCGGGCAGTTCTTC
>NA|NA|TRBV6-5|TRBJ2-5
CASSYSGGETQYF
TGTGCCAGCAGTTACTCGGGGGGAGAGACCCAGTACTTC
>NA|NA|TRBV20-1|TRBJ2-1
CSAGDHEQFF
TGCAGTGCCGGGGATCATGAGCAGTTCTTC
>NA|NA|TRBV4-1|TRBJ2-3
CASSQDGSTDTQYF
TGCGCCAGCAGCCAAGACGGTAGCACAGATACGCAGTATTTT
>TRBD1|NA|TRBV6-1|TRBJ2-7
CASSPSGQGSEQYF
TGTGCCAGCAGTCCCTCGGGACAGGGTTCCGAGCAGTACTTC
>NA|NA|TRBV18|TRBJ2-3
CASSSPRYHSTDTQYF
TGTGCCAGCTCAAGTCCCCGTTACCACTCCACAGATACGCAGTATTTT
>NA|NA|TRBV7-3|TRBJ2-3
CASSLNGPTTGDTQYF
TGTGCCAGCAGCTTAAACGGCCCCACCACTGGAGATACGCAGTATTTT
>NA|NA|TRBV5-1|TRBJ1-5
CASSLGQMNQPQHF
TGCGCCAGCAGCTTGGGACAGATGAATCAGCCCCAGCATTTT
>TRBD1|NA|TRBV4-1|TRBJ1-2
CASSQTGYGYTF
TGCGCCAGCAGCCAGACAGGGTATGGCTACACCTTC
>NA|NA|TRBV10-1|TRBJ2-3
CASSEIQGRTTNTDTQYF
TGCGCCAGCAGTGAGATCCAGGGCCGTACGACTAACACAGATACGCAGTATTTT
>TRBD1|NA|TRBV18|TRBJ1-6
CASSPPGGGFYNSPLHF
TGTGCCAGCTCACCCCCGGGAGGGGGCTTCTATAATTCACCCCTCCACTTT
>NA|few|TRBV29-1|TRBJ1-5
CSVSYQPQHF
TGCAGCGTAAGCTATCAGCCCCAGCATTTT
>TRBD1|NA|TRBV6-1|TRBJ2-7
CASSSRTGVAYEQYF
TGTGCCAGCAGTTCCCGGACAGGTGTGGCCTACGAGCAGTACTTC
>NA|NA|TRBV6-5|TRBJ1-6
CASRMGYDSPLHF
TGTGCCAGTAGAATGGGGTATGATTCACCCCTCCACTTT
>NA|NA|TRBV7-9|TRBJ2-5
CASSLFSGAARETQYF
TGTGCCAGCAGCTTATTCTCAGGGGCTGCCAGAGAGACCCAGTACTTC
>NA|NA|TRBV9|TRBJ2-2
CASSVDRTSAGELFF
TGTGCCAGCAGCGTAGATCGGACATCGGCCGGGGAGCTGTTTTTT
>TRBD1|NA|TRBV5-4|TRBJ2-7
CASSSGGGLGEQYF
TGTGCCAGCAGTTCAGGGGGCGGGCTCGGCGAGCAGTACTTC
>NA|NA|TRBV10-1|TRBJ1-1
CASSESGLDTEAFF
TGCGCCAGCAGTGAGTCGGGCCTGGACACTGAAGCTTTCTTT
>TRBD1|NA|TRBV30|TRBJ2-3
CASSWRDRGTDTQYF
TGTGCCTCCTCCTGGCGGGACAGGGGTACAGATACGCAGTATTTT
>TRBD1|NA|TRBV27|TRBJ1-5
CASSPQGGGQPQHF
TGTGCCAGCAGTCCACAGGGGGGCGGCCAGCCCCAGCATTTT
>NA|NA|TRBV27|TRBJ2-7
CASRRLGGRGEQYF
TGTGCCAGCAGGCGACTGGGGGGCCGGGGCGAGCAGTACTTC
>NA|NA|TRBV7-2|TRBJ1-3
CASSLFTVRGRNTIYF
TGTGCCAGCAGCTTATTTACGGTGCGGGGGAGAAACACCATATATTTT
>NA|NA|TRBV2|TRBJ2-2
CASRGQGPNTGELFF
TGTGCCAGCAGGGGCCAGGGACCGAACACCGGGGAGCTGTTTTTT
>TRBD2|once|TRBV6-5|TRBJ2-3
CASSYLAGDQDTQYF
TGTGCCAGCAGTTACCTAGCGGGAGATCAAGATACGCAGTATTTT
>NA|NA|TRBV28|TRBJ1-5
CASSFTAGRKNQPQHF
TGTGCCAGCAGTTTTACGGCAGGTCGAAAGAATCAGCCCCAGCATTTT
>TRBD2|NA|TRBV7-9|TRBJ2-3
CASRRTSGTITDTQYF
TGTGCCAGCAGAAGGACTAGCGGGACAATCACAGATACGCAGTATTTT
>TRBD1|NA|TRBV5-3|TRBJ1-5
CARSPRDSRNQPQHF
TGTGCCAGAAGCCCTCGGGACAGCCGCAATCAGCCCCAGCATTTT
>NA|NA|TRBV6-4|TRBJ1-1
CASRAGPKNTEAFF
TGTGCCAGCAGGGCAGGGCCTAAGAACACTGAAGCTTTCTTT
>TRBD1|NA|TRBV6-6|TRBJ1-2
CASSPTGDYGYTF
TGTGCCAGCAGCCCGACAGGGGACTATGGCTACACCTTC
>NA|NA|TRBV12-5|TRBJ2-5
CASGDSTSETQYF
TGTGCTAGTGGAGACAGTACTTCGGAGACCCAGTACTTC
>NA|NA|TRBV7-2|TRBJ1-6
CASNQQTSYNSPLHF
TGTGCCAGCAATCAGCAGACGTCCTATAATTCACCCCTCCACTTT
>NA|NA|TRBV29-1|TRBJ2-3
CSVAALADTQYF
TGCAGCGTTGCTGCCCTGGCAGATACGCAGTATTTT
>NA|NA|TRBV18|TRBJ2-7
CASSPTSLDEQYF
TGTGCCAGCTCCCCTACCTCCTTGGACGAGCAGTACTTC
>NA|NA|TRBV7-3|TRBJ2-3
CASSGGALGTQYF
TGTGCCAGCAGTGGAGGGGCCCTGGGGACGCAGTATTTT
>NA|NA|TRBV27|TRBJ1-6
CASSLSKGTSPLHF
TGTGCCAGCAGTTTATCGAAGGGCACTTCACCCCTCCACTTT
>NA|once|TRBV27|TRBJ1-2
CASSKTGNYGYTF
TGTGCCAGCAGTAAGACTGGGAACTATGGCTACACCTTC
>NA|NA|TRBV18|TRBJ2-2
CASSPQRVRSGELFF
TGTGCCAGCTCACCACAGCGGGTGCGCAGCGGGGAGCTGTTTTTT
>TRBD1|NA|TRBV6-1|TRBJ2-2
CATDRGNTGELFF
TGTGCCACCGACAGGGGAAACACCGGGGAGCTGTTTTTT
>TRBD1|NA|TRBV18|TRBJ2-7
CASSPQPGGNEQYF
TGTGCCAGCTCACCCCAGCCAGGGGGCAACGAGCAGTACTTC
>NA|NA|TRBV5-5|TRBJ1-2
CASRAQPVNYGYTF
TGTGCCAGCAGGGCCCAACCCGTCAACTATGGCTACACCTTC
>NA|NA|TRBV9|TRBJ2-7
CASSVGLTYEQYF
TGTGCCAGCAGCGTAGGGTTAACATACGAGCAGTACTTC
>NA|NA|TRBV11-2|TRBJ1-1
CASSLLRNTEAFF
TGTGCCAGCAGCTTACTGCGAAACACTGAAGCTTTCTTT
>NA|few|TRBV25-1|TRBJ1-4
CASSPGRLNEKLFF
TGTGCCAGCAGTCCGGGACGGCTGAATGAAAAACTGTTTTTT
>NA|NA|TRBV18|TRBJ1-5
CASSGWRNQPQHF
TGTGCCAGCTCAGGGTGGCGCAATCAGCCCCAGCATTTT
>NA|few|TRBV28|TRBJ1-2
CASSLIFRQDYGYTF
TGTGCCAGCAGTTTGATCTTCCGGCAGGACTATGGCTACACCTTC